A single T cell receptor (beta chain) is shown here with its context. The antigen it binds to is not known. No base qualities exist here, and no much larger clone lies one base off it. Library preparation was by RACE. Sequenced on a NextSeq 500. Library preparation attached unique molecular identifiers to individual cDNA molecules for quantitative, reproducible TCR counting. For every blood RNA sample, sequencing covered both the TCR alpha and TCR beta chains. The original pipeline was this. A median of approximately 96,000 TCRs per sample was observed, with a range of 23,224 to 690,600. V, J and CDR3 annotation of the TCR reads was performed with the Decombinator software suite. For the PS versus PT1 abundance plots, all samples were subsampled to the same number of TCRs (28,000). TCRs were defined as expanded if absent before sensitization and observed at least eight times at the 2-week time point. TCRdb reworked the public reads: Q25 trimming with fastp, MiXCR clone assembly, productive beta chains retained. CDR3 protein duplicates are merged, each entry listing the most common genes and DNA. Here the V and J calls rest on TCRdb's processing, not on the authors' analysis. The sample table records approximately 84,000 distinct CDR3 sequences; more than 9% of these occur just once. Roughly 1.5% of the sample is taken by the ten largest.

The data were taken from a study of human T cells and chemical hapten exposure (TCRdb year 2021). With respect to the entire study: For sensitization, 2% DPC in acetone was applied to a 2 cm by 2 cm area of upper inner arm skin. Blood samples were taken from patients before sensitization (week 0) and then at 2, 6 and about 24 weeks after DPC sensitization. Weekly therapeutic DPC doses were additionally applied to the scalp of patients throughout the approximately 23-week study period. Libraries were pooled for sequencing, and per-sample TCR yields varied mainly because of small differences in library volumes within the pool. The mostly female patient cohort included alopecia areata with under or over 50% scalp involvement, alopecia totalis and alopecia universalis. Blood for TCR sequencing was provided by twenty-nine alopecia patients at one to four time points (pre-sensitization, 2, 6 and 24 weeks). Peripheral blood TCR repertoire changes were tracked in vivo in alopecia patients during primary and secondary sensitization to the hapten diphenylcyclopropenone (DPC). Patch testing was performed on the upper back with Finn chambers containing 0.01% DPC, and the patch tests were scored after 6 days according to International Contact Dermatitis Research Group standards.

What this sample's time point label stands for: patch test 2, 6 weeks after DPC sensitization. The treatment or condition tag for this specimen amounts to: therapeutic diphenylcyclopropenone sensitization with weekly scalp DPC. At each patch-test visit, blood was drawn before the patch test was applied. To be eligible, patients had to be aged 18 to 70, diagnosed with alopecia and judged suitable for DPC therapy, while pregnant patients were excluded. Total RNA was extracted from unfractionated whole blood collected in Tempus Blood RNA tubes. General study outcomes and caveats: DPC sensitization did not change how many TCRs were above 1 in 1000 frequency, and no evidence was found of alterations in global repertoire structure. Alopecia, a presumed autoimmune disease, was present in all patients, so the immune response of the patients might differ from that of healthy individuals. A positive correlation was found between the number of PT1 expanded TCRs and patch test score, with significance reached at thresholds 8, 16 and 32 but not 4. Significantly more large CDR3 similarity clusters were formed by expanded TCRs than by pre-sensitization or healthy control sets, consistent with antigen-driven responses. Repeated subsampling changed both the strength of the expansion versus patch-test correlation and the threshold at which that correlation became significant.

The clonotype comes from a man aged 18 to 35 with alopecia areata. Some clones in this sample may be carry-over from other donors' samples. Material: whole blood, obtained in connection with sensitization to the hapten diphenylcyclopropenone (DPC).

The CDR3 in this case is CASSLVPRQGGGGYTF. In nucleotides, the sequence is TGTGCCAGCAGCTTGGTCCCCAGACAGGGCGGAGGCGGCTACACCTTC. The chain couples TRBV5-6 to TRBJ1-2; 7 bases in the junction line up with TRBD1. V is cut back by 0 bases and J by 8 bases, with 13 bases in the junction unmatched. The cysteine opens and the phenylalanine closes a CDR3 of 16 amino acids. Here the CDR3 DNA is all that survives: 48 bases in frame from base 1. The germline V gene gives CDR1 as SGHDT and CDR2 as YYEEEE.